A single sample is the source of the 13 T cell receptor beta chains below, sequenced in a study of T-cell reconstitution after alpha-beta-depleted transplantation in children. Unique molecular identifiers were used in preparing the TCRbeta library. One entry per CDR3 protein results from TCRdb running MiXCR on the PCR reads. The profile shows around 370,000 distinct CDR3 sequences, around a tenth of them singletons. Here the sequenced sample was PBMCs from the stem cell graft donor, taken from the stem cell graft. The receptors were sampled from a human donor who donated a stem cell graft to a child with acute lymphoblastic leukemia.

The chain carries TRBV12-3 or TRBV12-4 and TRBJ2-3; D uncertain. Trimming removed 5 bases at V and 4 bases at J, with 7 bases between. This CDR3 spans 12 amino acids. The CDR3 nucleotides are TGTGCCAGCAGTCGGTTCTCAGATACGCAGTATTTT. This gives the protein CASSRFSDTQYF.

This clonotype was observed at least ten times. The chain is built from TRBV24-1 and TRBJ2-1; 8 nucleotides align to TRBD2. This CDR3 spans 18 amino acids. Germline CDR1 reads KGHDR; CDR2 reads SFDVKD. The V gene end was trimmed by 5 bases and the J gene end by 5 bases; junction bases not matched to a gene: 16. The CDR3, as DNA: TGTGCCACCAGTGCAGGGAGCGGGAGTTCGGCTTCACACAATGAGCAGTTCTTC. Protein: CATSAGSGSSASHNEQFF.

V is TRBV7-8 and J is TRBJ2-1; the D is unclear. The germline V gene has CDR1 SGHVS and CDR2 FQNEAQ. The CDR3 runs to 15 residues. V was shortened by 1 base and J by 8 bases, with 15 bases between the two germline ends. The CDR3 nucleotides read TGTGCCAGCAGCTTAGATTTTCGGAGACTCCATGAGCAGTTCTTC. As protein: CASSLDFRRLHEQFF.

This clonotype was detected once. The chain is built from TRBV4-1 and TRBJ2-7, with D possibly TRBD1 on 6 matching bases. This CDR3 is 15 amino acids long. V lost 3 bases, J lost 5 bases, and 17 bases lay in between. CDR1 and CDR2 (germline): MGHRA, YSYEKL. CDR3 in amino acids: CASSQVLSGANEQYF. The CDR3 DNA is TGCGCCAGCAGCCAGGTTCTGTCAGGGGCGAACGAGCAGTACTTC.

Comment on this clonotype: A much bigger clone sits one base away, suggesting this may be a read error. The chain is built from TRBV4-3 and TRBJ2-1, with a weak D call TRBD2 (5 bases). CDR3 length: 14 amino acids. Trimming pared 4 bases from V and 5 bases from J, leaving 12 bases between. Looked up from germline, CDR1 is LGHNA and CDR2 is YSLEER. The CDR3 region has the DNA TGCGCCAGCAGCCTCCGGGGAAAGAACAATGAGCAGTTCTTC. Residues: CASSLRGKNNEQFF.

This clonotype was detected many times. A read error may produce the germline difference seen at one junction end. The chain links TRBV6-2 or TRBV6-3 to TRBJ2-3; the D is unclear. This CDR3 has 14 residues. The germline gives CDR1 MNHEY, CDR2 SVGEGT. This chain's CDR3 is CAGSEHEISDTQYF. The CDR3 region has the DNA TGTGCCGGCAGTGAACATGAGATTTCAGATACGCAGTATTTT.

There are many counts of this clonotype. The genes are TRBV20-1 and TRBJ2-1, with 11 bases identical to TRBD2. The CDR3 length is 16 residues. Per the germline V gene, CDR1 is DFQATT and CDR2 is SNEGSKA (reference sequence). J was trimmed by 6 bases and V by 1 base; bases with no gene match: 8. CDR3 nucleotide sequence: TGCAGTGCTAGAGGTGTTAGCGGGAGGGGCCCCAATGAGCAGTTCTTC. Protein product: CSARGVSGRGPNEQFF.

This clonotype showed up just a few times. This rearrangement joins TRBV4-2 to TRBJ2-7; D is ambiguous. The CDR3 is 13 residues long. The V end lost 0 bases, the J end lost 6 bases, and 9 bases lay between the germline ends. Per germline, CDR1 LGHNA and CDR2 YNFKEQ. DNA for the CDR3: TGTGCCAGCAGCCAAGATACGGGCTCCGAGCAGTACTTC. Translating it yields CASSQDTGSEQYF.

A word on this clonotype: This may arise from a read error, as a much more abundant clone is one base away. The V gene is TRBV12-3 or TRBV12-4, the J gene TRBJ2-2; 8 nucleotides align to TRBD1. V lost 5 bases and J lost 7; bases outside the gene matches: 3. CDR3 length equals 13 residues. The CDR3 spells CASSRQGHGELFF. The CDR3 nucleotides read TGTGCCAGCAGTCGACAGGGGCACGGGGAGCTGTTTTTT.

In this sample, this clonotype turned up many times. The V and J genes are TRBV27 and TRBJ2-1, with D possibly TRBD1 on 6 matching bases. The CDR3 contains 16 residues. CDR1 is MNHEY and CDR2 is SMNVEV in the germline V gene (reference sequence). Trimming took 4 bases from V and 0 from J, leaving 13 bases between them. The CDR3 region has the DNA TGTGCCAGCAGTTCAGAGCAGGGGATCTCCTACAATGAGCAGTTCTTC. Translating it yields CASSSEQGISYNEQFF.

The rearrangement uses TRBV6-1 and TRBJ2-4, with TRBD2 matching 12 bases. The germline V gene encodes CDR1 MNHNS and CDR2 SASEGT. This CDR3 is built from 15 residues. J was trimmed by 6 bases and V by 6 bases; bases with no gene match: 6. The CDR3: CASSPRTSGTNIQYF. The CDR3 region has the DNA TGTGCCAGCAGCCCACGGACTAGCGGGACAAACATTCAGTACTTC.

This clonotype was counted many times. The chain joins TRBV5-1 to TRBJ2-5; D call uncertain. V lost 0 bases to trimming and J lost 1 base, with 1 base between them. Per germline, CDR1 SGHRS and CDR2 YFSETQ. This CDR3 has 12 residues. CDR3 coding DNA: TGCGCCAGCAGCTTGGGCCAAGAGACCCAGTACTTC. Translating gives CASSLGQETQYF. Complete variable domain (other parts from reference TRBV5-1 and TRBJ2-5): KAGVTQTPRYLIKTRGQQVTLSCSPISGHRSVSWYQQTPGQGLQFLFEYFSETQRNKGNFPGRFSGRQFSNSRSEMNVSTLELGDSALYLCASSLGQETQYFGPGTRLLVL.

The DNA of the CDR3 is TGTGCCAGCAGCTTCACCTTAGCGGGAGGCACAGATACGCAGTATTTT. Translating gives CASSFTLAGGTDTQYF. V usage is TRBV7-2 and J usage is TRBJ2-3; 9 bases map to TRBD2. V gave up 3 bases and J gave up 1 base; unmatched junction bases: 5. Germline V gene data show CDR1 as SGHTA and CDR2 as FQGNSA. CDR3 size: 16 residues.